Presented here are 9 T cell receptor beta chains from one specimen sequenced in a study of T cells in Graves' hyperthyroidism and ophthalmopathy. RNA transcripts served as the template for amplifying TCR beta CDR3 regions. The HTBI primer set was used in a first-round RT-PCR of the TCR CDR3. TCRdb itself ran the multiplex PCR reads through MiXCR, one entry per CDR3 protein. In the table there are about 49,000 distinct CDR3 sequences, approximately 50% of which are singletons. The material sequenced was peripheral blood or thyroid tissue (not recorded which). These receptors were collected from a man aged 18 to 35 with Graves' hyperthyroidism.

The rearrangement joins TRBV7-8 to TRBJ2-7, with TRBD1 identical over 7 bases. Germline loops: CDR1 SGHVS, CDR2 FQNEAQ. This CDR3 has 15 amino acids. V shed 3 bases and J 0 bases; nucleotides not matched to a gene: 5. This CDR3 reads CASSFNSGGSYEQYF. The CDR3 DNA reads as TGTGCCAGCAGCTTTAACTCAGGGGGCTCCTACGAGCAGTACTTC. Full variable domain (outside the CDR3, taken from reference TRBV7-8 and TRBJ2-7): GAGVSQSPRYKVAKRGQDVALRCDPISGHVSLFWYQQALGQGPEFLTYFQNEAQLDKSGLPSDRFFAERPEGSVSTLKIQRTQQEDSAVYLCASSFNSGGSYEQYFGPGTRLTVT.

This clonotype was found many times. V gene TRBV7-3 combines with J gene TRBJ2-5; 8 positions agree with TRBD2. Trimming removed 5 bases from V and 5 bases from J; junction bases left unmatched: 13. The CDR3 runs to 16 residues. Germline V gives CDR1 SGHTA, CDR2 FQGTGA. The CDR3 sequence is CASSPQLAASGETQYF. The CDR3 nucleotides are TGTGCCAGCAGCCCGCAACTAGCGGCCTCGGGGGAGACCCAGTACTTC.

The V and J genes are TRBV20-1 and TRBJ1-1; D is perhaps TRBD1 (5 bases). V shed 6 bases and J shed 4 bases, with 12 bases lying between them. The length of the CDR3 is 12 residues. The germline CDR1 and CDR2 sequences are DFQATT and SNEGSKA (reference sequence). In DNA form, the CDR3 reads TGCAGTGCCAACACAGGATCCACTGAAGCTTTCTTT. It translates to CSANTGSTEAFF.

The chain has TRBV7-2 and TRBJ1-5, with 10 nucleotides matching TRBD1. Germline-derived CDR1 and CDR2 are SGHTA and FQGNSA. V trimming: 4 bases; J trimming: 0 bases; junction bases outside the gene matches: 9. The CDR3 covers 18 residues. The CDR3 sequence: CASSSSGTGESSNQPQHF. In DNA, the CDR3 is TGTGCCAGCAGCTCTTCCGGGACAGGGGAAAGTAGCAATCAGCCCCAGCATTTT.

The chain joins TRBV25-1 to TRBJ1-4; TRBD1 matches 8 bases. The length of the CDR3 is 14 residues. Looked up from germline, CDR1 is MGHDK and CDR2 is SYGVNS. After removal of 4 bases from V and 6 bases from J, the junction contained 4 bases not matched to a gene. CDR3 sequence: CASSASGGHEKLFF. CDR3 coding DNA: TGTGCCAGCAGTGCGTCAGGGGGCCATGAAAAACTGTTTTTT.

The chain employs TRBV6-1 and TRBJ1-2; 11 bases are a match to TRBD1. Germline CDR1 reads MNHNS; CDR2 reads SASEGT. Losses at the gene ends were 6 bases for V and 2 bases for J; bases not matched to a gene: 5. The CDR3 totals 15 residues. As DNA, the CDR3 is TGTGCCAGCAGAAGGGACAGGGGGAACAACTATGGCTACACCTTC. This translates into CASRRDRGNNYGYTF.

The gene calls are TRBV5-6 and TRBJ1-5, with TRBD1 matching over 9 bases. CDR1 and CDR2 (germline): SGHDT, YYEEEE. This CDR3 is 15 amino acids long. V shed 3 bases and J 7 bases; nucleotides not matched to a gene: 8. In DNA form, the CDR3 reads TGTGCCAGCAGCTCCTCCGGGACAGGGAACCAGCCCCAGCATTTT. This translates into CASSSSGTGNQPQHF.

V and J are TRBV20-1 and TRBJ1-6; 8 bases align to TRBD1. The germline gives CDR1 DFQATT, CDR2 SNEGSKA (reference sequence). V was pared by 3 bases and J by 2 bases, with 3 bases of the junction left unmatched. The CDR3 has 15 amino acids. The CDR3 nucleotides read TGCAGTGCTAGGACAGGGGCGACCTATAATTCACCCCTCCACTTT. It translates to CSARTGATYNSPLHF.

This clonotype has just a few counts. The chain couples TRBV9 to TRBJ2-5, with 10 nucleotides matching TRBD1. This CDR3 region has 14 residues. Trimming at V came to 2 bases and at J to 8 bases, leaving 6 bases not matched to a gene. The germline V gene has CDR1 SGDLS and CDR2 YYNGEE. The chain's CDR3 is CASSVGTGDRTQYF. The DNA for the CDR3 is TGTGCCAGCAGCGTGGGGACAGGGGATCGTACCCAGTACTTC.